What follows are 13 T cell receptor beta chains derived from one specimen sequenced in a study of cytomegalovirus exposure and HLA in healthy donors. The PCR had 60 Vbeta and 13 Jbeta primers. Data came from immunoSEQ multiplex PCR; TCRdb stores just in-frame clones and leaves some out. Altogether 100,000 or so clones are present, 75% being singletons, with the ten largest covering around 9.3%. The sequencing input was PBMCs. These receptors came from a man aged 50 to 59 in good health and CMV-seronegative.

CDR3 residues: CASGQGTGDTGELFF. In DNA, the CDR3 is TGTGCTAGTGGCCAGGGGACAGGGGACACCGGGGAGCTGTTTTTT. This rearrangement joins TRBV12-5 to TRBJ2-2, with 10 bases matching TRBD1. Unmatched junction bases numbered 4, after V lost 6 bases and J lost 3 bases. Germline-derived CDR1 and CDR2 are LGHNT and FRNRAP. The CDR3 covers 15 residues.

The sample holds a few counts of this clone. The V and J genes are TRBV19 and TRBJ1-1, with TRBD1 as a possible D gene (5 bases). CDR3 length: 15 residues. Trimming removed 3 bases at V and 5 bases at J, with 16 bases between. Germline V gene data show CDR1 as LNHDA and CDR2 as SQIVND (reference sequence). CDR3 region: CASSMAGAARTEAFF. As DNA, the CDR3 is TGTGCCAGTAGTATGGCTGGGGCGGCTAGGACTGAAGCTTTCTTT.

The genes are TRBV2 and TRBJ1-1; no clear D. Germline CDR1 reads SNHLY; CDR2 reads FYNNEI. V dropped 4 bases and J dropped 5 bases, with 11 bases sitting between them. CDR3 length: 13 residues. The CDR3 sequence: CASSVWQRTEAFF. Here the CDR3 DNA reads TGTGCCAGCAGTGTATGGCAGCGAACTGAAGCTTTCTTT.

This clone was counted between two and nine times. The chain employs TRBV19 and TRBJ2-4; a weak D match, TRBD2 (5 bases). CDR1 and CDR2 (germline): LNHDA, SQIVND (reference sequence). The CDR3 is made up of 16 amino acids. V lost 9 bases to trimming and J lost 0 bases, with 18 bases between them. The CDR3 DNA reads as TGTGCCAGCAATATTTCAGCGGCCCAAGCCAAAAACATTCAGTACTTC. Encoded protein: CASNISAAQAKNIQYF.

The chain couples TRBV5-4 to TRBJ2-1; D gene ambiguous. The CDR3 is 13 residues long. The germline V gene has CDR1 SGHNT and CDR2 YYREEE (reference sequence). Between the trimmed V and J ends, which lost 0 bases and 6 bases, there was a span of 7 bases. In DNA form, the CDR3 reads TGTGCCAGCAGCTTGGAGCCCCGCAATGAGCAGTTCTTC. Its translation is CASSLEPRNEQFF. Filled out from reference TRBV5-4 and TRBJ2-1, the complete variable domain reads ETGVTQSPTHLIKTRGQQVTLRCSSQSGHNTVSWYQQALGQGPQFIFQYYREEENGRGNFPPRFSGLQFPNYSSELNVNALELDDSALYLCASSLEPRNEQFFGPGTRLTVL.

J is TRBJ2-3 and V is TRBV7-2; D gene uncertain. CDR1 SGHTA and CDR2 FQGNSA come from the germline V gene. V dropped 2 bases and J dropped 0 bases, with 12 bases sitting between them. This CDR3 spans 16 amino acids. In nucleotides, the CDR3 is TGTGCCAGCAGCTTAACCGGAGCCCCTAGCACAGATACGCAGTATTTT. Translated, it gives CASSLTGAPSTDTQYF.

The table lists this clone with a count of one. V and J are TRBV5-1 and TRBJ1-5, with 7 bases aligning to TRBD1. From germline, CDR1 is SGHRS and CDR2 YFSETQ. Trimming removed 4 bases from V and 4 bases from J; junction bases left unmatched: 8. This CDR3 spans 15 amino acids. This chain's CDR3 is CASSLEGQSNQPQHF. CDR3 bases: TGCGCCAGCAGCCTGGAGGGACAGTCAAATCAGCCCCAGCATTTT.

The rearrangement uses TRBV2 and TRBJ2-6; D perhaps matches TRBD2 (6 bases). Trimming stripped 6 bases from V and 0 bases from J, with 6 bases between. Germline loops: CDR1 SNHLY, CDR2 FYNNEI. This CDR3 spans 14 amino acids. The CDR3 DNA is TGTGCCAGCAGAGCGGGCTCTGGGGCCAACGTCCTGACTTTC. Encoded protein: CASRAGSGANVLTF.

This clone was detected once. V usage is TRBV28 and J usage is TRBJ2-7; 11 bases line up with TRBD2. Germline-derived CDR1 and CDR2 are MDHEN and SYDVKM. The CDR3 runs to 15 residues. V gave up 4 bases and J gave up 9 bases; unmatched junction bases: 11. CDR3: CASSWILAGVSRQYF. The CDR3 DNA reads TGTGCCAGCAGTTGGATACTAGCGGGAGTCTCACGGCAGTACTTC.

In DNA, the CDR3 is TGTGCCAGCAGCTTAGTAGGGGGATTGGGCACCGGGGAGCTGTTTTTT. Translated, it gives CASSLVGGLGTGELFF. The rearrangement uses TRBV7-2 and TRBJ2-2; possible D gene TRBD1, 6 bases. CDR1 and CDR2 (germline): SGHTA, FQGNSA. V was trimmed by 1 base and J by 4 bases, leaving 13 bases between them. The CDR3 consists of 16 residues.

This clone has more than one count but fewer than ten. The chain joins TRBV11-2 to TRBJ1-2; D gene uncertain. V was clipped by 0 bases and J by 4 bases, with 6 bases between them. The CDR3 totals 13 residues. Germline V gives CDR1 SGHAT, CDR2 FQNNGV. The CDR3 here is CASSLDYRYGYTF. CDR3 in DNA: TGTGCCAGCAGCTTAGATTATCGCTATGGCTACACCTTC.

The chain carries TRBV25-1 and TRBJ2-7; D perhaps matches TRBD2 (5 bases). This CDR3 contains 13 residues. V lost 5 bases and J 3 bases, leaving 11 bases between the germline ends. Germline V gene lookup returns CDR1 MGHDK and CDR2 SYGVNS. The CDR3, as DNA: TGTGCCAGCAGTCGACCGGGGAGCTACGAGCAGTACTTC. It is translated as CASSRPGSYEQYF.

The chain couples TRBV4-1 to TRBJ2-5; 7 bases fit TRBD1. Germline V gene data show CDR1 as MGHRA and CDR2 as YSYEKL. The CDR3 is 16 residues long. The V segment lost 4 bases and the J segment 3 bases; nucleotides outside the gene matches: 11. The CDR3 is CASSPQAGTEKETQYF. The CDR3 nucleotides are TGCGCCAGCAGCCCTCAAGCCGGGACAGAGAAAGAGACCCAGTACTTC.